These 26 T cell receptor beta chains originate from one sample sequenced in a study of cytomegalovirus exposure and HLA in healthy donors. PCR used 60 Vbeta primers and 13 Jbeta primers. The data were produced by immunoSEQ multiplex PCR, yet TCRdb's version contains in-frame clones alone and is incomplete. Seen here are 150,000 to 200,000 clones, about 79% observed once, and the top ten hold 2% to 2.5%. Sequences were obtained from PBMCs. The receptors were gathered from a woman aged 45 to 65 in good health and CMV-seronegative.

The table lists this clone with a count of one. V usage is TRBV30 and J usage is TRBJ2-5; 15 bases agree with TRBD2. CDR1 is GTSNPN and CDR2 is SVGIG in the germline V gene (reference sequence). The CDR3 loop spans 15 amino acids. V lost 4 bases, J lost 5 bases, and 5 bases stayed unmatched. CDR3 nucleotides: TGTGCCTGGAATCGAGGACTAGCGGGGGGGGAGACCCAGTACTTC. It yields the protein CAWNRGLAGGETQYF.

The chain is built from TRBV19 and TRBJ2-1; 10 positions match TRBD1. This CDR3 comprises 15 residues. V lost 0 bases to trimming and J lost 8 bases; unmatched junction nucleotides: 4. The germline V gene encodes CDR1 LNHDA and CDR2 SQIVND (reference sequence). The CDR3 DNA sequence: TGTGCCAGTAGTATAGACGGACAGGGGGTCGATGAGCAGTTCTTC. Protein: CASSIDGQGVDEQFF.

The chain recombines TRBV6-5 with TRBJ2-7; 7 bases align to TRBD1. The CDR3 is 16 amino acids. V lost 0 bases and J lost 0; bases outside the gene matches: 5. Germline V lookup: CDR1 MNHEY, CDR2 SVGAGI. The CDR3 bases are TGTGCCAGCAGTTACTCGAGAACAGGGGTCTCCTACGAGCAGTACTTC. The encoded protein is CASSYSRTGVSYEQYF.

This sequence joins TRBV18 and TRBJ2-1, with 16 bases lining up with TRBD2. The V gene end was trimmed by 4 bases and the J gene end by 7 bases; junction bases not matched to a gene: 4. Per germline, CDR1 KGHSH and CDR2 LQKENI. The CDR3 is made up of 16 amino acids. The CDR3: CASSQQGLAGGNEQFF. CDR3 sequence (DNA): TGTGCCAGCTCACAGCAGGGACTAGCGGGAGGGAATGAGCAGTTCTTC.

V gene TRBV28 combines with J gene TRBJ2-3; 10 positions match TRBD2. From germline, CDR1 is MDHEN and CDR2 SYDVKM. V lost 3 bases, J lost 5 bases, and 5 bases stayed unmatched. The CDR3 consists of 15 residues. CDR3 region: CASSFLAGGEDTQYF. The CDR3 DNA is TGTGCCAGCAGTTTCTTAGCGGGAGGTGAAGATACGCAGTATTTT.

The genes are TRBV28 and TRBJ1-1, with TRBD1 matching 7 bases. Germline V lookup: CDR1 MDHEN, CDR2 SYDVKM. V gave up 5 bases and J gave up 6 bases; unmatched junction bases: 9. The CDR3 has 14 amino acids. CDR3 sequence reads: CASSGTAVLPEAFF. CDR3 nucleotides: TGTGCCAGCAGTGGGACAGCCGTTTTGCCTGAAGCTTTCTTT.

The CDR3 bases are TGTGCCAGTACAACTTCCGGGACCGCGGGGGCGATGAACACTGAAGCTTTCTTT. Translated: CASTTSGTAGAMNTEAFF. The chain employs TRBV19 and TRBJ1-1, with D possibly TRBD1 on 6 matching bases. The germline V gene has CDR1 LNHDA and CDR2 SQIVND (reference sequence). Trimming took off 7 bases at V and 0 bases at J, with 24 bases between the two ends. The CDR3 spans 18 residues.

CDR3 residues: CASSSDSGGGNQPQHF. CDR3 bases: TGTGCCAGCAGTTCGGACTCCGGAGGAGGCAATCAGCCCCAGCATTTT. This chain uses TRBV6-5 with TRBJ1-5; D remains unclear. Trimming shortened V by 4 bases and J by 2 bases, and 15 bases separated the two germline ends. The germline CDR1 and CDR2 sequences are MNHEY and SVGAGI. The CDR3 sequence is 16 residues long.

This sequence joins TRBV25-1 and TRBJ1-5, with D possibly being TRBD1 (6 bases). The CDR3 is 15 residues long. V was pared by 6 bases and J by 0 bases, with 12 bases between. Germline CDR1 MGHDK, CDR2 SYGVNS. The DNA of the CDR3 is TGTGCCAGCAGCCCGACAGGAGGTAGCAATCAGCCCCAGCATTTT. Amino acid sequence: CASSPTGGSNQPQHF.

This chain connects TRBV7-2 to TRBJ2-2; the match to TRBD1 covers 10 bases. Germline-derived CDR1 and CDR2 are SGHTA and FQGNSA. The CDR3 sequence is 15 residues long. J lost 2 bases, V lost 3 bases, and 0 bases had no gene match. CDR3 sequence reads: CASSLTGGNTGELFF. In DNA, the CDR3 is TGTGCCAGCAGCTTGACAGGGGGCAACACCGGGGAGCTGTTTTTT.

DNA of the CDR3: TGTGCCATCAGTCGGTTGAACACTGAAGCTTTCTTT. Encoded protein: CAISRLNTEAFF. V is TRBV10-3 and J is TRBJ1-1, with D unresolved. CDR3 length: 12 amino acids. Trimming pared 5 bases from V and 0 bases from J, leaving 4 bases between. Germline V gene sequence: CDR1 ENHRY, CDR2 SYGVKD.

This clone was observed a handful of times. As DNA, the CDR3 is TGTGCCAGCAGGGACAGGGTGAGGACTGAAGCTTTCTTT. It is translated as CASRDRVRTEAFF. The rearrangement links TRBV7-2 to TRBJ1-1; 8 nucleotides agree with TRBD1. The V gene's germline CDR1 is SGHTA and CDR2 FQGNSA. V gave up 6 bases and J gave up 5 bases; unmatched junction bases: 5. The CDR3 runs to 13 residues.

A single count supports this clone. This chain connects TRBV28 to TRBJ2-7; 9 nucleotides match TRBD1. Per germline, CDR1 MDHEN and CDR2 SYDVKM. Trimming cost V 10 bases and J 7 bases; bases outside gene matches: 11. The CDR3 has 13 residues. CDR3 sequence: CAIGGDRAGEQYF. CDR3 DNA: TGTGCCATAGGCGGGGACAGGGCGGGGGAGCAGTACTTC.

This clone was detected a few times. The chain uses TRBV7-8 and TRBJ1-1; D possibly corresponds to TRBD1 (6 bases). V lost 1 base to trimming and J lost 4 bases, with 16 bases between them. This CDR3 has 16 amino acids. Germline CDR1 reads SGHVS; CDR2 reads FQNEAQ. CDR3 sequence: CASSLVWGPGSTEAFF. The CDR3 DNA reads TGTGCCAGCAGCTTAGTTTGGGGGCCAGGAAGCACTGAAGCTTTCTTT.

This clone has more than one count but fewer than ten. For the CDR3, the DNA is TGTGCCAGCAGCCCCGGGACTAGTGGTAGGGAGACCCAGTACTTC. Its protein is CASSPGTSGRETQYF. The chain has TRBV7-9 and TRBJ2-5; TRBD2 aligns across 8 bases. V lost 5 bases, J lost 5 bases, and 10 bases stayed unmatched. Germline lookup yields CDR1 SEHNR and CDR2 FQNEAQ (reference sequence). CDR3 size: 15 residues.

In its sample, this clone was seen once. CDR3 sequence: CASSQSSGGRTGGGNIQYF. CDR3 nucleotide sequence: TGTGCCAGCAGCCAGAGTTCGGGAGGCCGGACAGGGGGAGGAAACATTCAGTACTTC. The V and J genes are TRBV4-2 and TRBJ2-4, with 10 bases fitting TRBD1. The CDR3 totals 19 residues. Germline CDR1 and CDR2: LGHNA and YNFKEQ. The junction had 17 bases not matched to a gene; V was cut back by 3 bases and J by 6 bases.

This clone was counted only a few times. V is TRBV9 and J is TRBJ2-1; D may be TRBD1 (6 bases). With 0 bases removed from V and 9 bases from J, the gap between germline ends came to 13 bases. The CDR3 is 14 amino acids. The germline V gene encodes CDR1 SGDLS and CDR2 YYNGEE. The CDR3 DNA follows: TGTGCCAGCAGCGTAGTTGGGGGCCGGGGTGAGCAGTTCTTC. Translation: CASSVVGGRGEQFF.

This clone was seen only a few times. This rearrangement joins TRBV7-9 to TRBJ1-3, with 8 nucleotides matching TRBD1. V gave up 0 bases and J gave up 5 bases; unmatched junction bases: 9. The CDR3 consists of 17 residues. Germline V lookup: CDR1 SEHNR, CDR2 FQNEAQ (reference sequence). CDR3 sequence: CASSLAGAGGIRNTIYF. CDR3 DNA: TGTGCCAGCAGCTTAGCGGGGGCAGGGGGCATCAGAAACACCATATATTTT.

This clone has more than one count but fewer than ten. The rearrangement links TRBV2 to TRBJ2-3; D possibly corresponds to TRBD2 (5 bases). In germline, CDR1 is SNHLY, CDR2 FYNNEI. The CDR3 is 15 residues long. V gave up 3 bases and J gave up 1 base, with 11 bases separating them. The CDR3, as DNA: TGTGCCAGCAGTGATTCGAGCGGAGGCACAGATACGCAGTATTTT. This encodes CASSDSSGGTDTQYF. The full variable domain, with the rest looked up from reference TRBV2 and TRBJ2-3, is EPEVTQTPSHQVTQMGQEVILRCVPISNHLYFYWYRQILGQKVEFLVSFYNNEISEKSEIFDDQFSVERPDGSNFTLKIRSTKLEDSAMYFCASSDSSGGTDTQYFGPGTRLTVL.

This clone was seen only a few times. The chain's CDR3 is CASSPRDRGNQPQHF. The DNA of the CDR3 is TGTGCCAGCAGTCCCCGGGACAGGGGCAATCAGCCCCAGCATTTT. The chain combines TRBV28 with TRBJ1-5; 9 positions agree with TRBD1. After removal of 5 bases from V and 2 bases from J, the junction contained 4 bases not matched to a gene. The CDR3 has 15 amino acids. Germline CDR1 MDHEN, CDR2 SYDVKM.

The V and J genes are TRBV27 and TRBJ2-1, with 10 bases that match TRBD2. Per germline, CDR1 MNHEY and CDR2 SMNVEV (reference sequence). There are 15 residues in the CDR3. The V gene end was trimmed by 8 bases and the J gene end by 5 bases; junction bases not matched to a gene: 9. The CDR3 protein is CASERRTSGNNEQFF. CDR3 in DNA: TGTGCCAGCGAGAGGAGAACTAGCGGGAACAATGAGCAGTTCTTC.

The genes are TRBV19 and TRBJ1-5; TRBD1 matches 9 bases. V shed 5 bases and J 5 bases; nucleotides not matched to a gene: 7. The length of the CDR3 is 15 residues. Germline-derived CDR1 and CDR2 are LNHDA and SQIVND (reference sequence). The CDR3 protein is CASSPGTGYDQPQHF. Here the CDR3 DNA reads TGTGCCAGTAGTCCCGGGACAGGGTACGATCAGCCCCAGCATTTT.

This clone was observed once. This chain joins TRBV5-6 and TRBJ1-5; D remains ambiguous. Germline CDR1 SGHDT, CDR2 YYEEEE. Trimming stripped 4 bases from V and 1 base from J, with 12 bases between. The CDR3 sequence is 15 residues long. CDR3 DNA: TGTGCCAGCAGCCTAGGTCACCGGAGCAATCAGCCCCAGCATTTT. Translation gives CASSLGHRSNQPQHF. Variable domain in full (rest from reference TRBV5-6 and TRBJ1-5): DAGVTQSPTHLIKTRGQQVTLRCSPKSGHDTVSWYQQALGQGPQFIFQYYEEEERQRGNFPDRFSGHQFPNYSSELNVNALLLGDSALYLCASSLGHRSNQPQHFGDGTRLSIL.

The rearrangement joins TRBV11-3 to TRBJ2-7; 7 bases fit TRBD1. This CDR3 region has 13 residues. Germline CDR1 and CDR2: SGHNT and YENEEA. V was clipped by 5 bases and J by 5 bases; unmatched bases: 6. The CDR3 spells CASSRQGRDEQYF. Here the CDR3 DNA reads TGTGCCAGCAGCCGACAGGGTAGGGACGAGCAGTACTTC. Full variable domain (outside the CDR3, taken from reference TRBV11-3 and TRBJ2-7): EAGVVQSPRYKIIEKKQPVAFWCNPISGHNTLYWYLQNLGQGPELLIRYENEEAVDDSQLPKDRFSAERLKGVDSTLKIQPAELGDSAVYLCASSRQGRDEQYFGPGTRLTVT.

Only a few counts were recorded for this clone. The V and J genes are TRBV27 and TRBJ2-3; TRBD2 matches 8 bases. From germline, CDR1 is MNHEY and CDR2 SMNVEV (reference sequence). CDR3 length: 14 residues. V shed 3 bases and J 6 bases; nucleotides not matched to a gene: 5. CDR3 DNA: TGTGCCAGCAGTTTCCGAGCGGGAGTGGATACGCAGTATTTT. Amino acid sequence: CASSFRAGVDTQYF.

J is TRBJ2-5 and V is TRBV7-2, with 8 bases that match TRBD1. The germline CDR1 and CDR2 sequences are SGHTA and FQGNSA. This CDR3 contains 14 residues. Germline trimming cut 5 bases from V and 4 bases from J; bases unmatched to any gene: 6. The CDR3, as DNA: TGTGCCAGCAGCCGGTCCGGACAGGGAGAGACCCAGTACTTC. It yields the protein CASSRSGQGETQYF.